What follows are 26 T cell receptor beta chains derived from one specimen sequenced in a study of CD8 T cells in ankylosing spondylitis. The study, taken as a whole, reports: Seven to nine highly homologous variants formed a TCR beta motif that appeared characteristic of ankylosing spondylitis blood.

These receptors' targets are unknown. Using its own MiXCR run on the 5' RACE reads, TCRdb lists one record per CDR3 protein. The table records about 330,000 distinct CDR3 sequences, 8% of them present only once. Sequencing input: blood, either unsorted or a sorted T cell fraction (not recorded which). These receptors came from a male donor with ankylosing spondylitis.

This clonotype was picked up a small number of times. This chain joins TRBV5-4 and TRBJ2-2; D uncertain. V gave up 0 bases and J gave up 1 base, with 10 bases separating them. CDR1 SGHNT and CDR2 YYREEE come from the germline V gene (reference sequence). This CDR3 region has 16 residues. The CDR3 loop reads CASSLVPWRNTGELFF. CDR3 nucleotides: TGTGCCAGCAGCTTGGTACCATGGAGGAACACCGGGGAGCTGTTTTTT. Full variable domain (remainder filled in from reference TRBV5-4 and TRBJ2-2): ETGVTQSPTHLIKTRGQQVTLRCSSQSGHNTVSWYQQALGQGPQFIFQYYREEENGRGNFPPRFSGLQFPNYSSELNVNALELDDSALYLCASSLVPWRNTGELFFGEGSRLTVL.

V usage is TRBV12-3 or TRBV12-4 and J usage is TRBJ2-3, with 13 bases fitting TRBD2. The CDR3 spans 15 residues. The trim removed 6 bases at V and 4 bases at J, leaving 4 bases unmatched. The CDR3 DNA is TGTGCCAGCAGCAGACTAGCGGGAGGTCCAGATACGCAGTATTTT. It specifies CASSRLAGGPDTQYF.

The rearrangement links TRBV5-5 to TRBJ1-5; D perhaps matches TRBD1 (5 bases). This CDR3 is built from 14 residues. Germline V gene sequence: CDR1 SGHKS, CDR2 YYEKEE (reference sequence). Trimming removed 4 bases at V and 7 bases at J, with 15 bases between. For the CDR3, the DNA is TGTGCCAGCAGCCCCAGCTGGGGGGAACAGCCCCAGCATTTT. This sequence encodes CASSPSWGEQPQHF. The whole variable domain, filled in from reference TRBV5-5 and TRBJ1-5, reads DAGVTQSPTHLIKTRGQQVTLRCSPISGHKSVSWYQQVLGQGPQFIFQYYEKEERGRGNFPDRFSARQFPNYSSELNVNALLLGDSALYLCASSPSWGEQPQHFGDGTRLSIL.

This clonotype was seen a few times. This chain links TRBV6-5 with TRBJ2-7, with D perhaps TRBD1 (5 bases). V lost 0 bases, J lost 3 bases, and 12 bases lay in between. Germline V gene sequence: CDR1 MNHEY, CDR2 SVGAGI. This CDR3 has 15 residues. The CDR3 loop is CASSYSGEQGYEQYF. CDR3 DNA sequence: TGTGCCAGCAGTTACTCAGGCGAGCAGGGCTACGAGCAGTACTTC.

This clonotype occurred many times. The rearrangement uses TRBV7-2 and TRBJ1-2; D might be TRBD1 (5 bases). CDR3 length equals 16 residues. Looked up from germline, CDR1 is SGHTA and CDR2 is FQGNSA. The ends were cut back, 1 base at V and 1 base at J, with 13 bases in the middle. The CDR3 DNA reads as TGTGCCAGCAGCTTAGTATCAGGGAAGAATAACTATGGCTACACCTTC. Protein: CASSLVSGKNNYGYTF.

This clonotype was recorded at least ten times. This chain uses TRBV20-1 with TRBJ2-1; TRBD2 matches 8 bases. J gave up 4 bases and V 1 base, and 3 bases lay outside the gene matches. The CDR3 is made up of 14 amino acids. Per the germline V gene, CDR1 is DFQATT and CDR2 is SNEGSKA (reference sequence). The CDR3 is CSARALAGYNEQFF. CDR3 nucleotide sequence: TGCAGTGCTAGAGCGTTAGCGGGATACAATGAGCAGTTCTTC.

This clonotype came up a few times. The chain has TRBV3-1 and TRBJ2-7; D is unresolved. Germline CDR1 and CDR2: LGHDT and YNNKEL (reference sequence). V was cut by 2 bases and J by 5 bases, with 4 bases left in between. The CDR3 consists of 11 residues. CDR3 in DNA: TGTGCCAGCAGCCAAATGCACGAGCAGTACTTC. Amino acids: CASSQMHEQYF.

This clonotype was found many times. The genes are TRBV5-1 and TRBJ1-4; 12 bases agree with TRBD1. V lost 4 bases, J lost 3 bases, and 16 bases stayed unmatched. Germline V CDR1 and CDR2: SGHRS, YFSETQ. This CDR3 region has 20 residues. CDR3 protein: CASSLPPGPGQGASNEKLFF. For the CDR3, the DNA is TGCGCCAGCAGCCTACCCCCGGGACCGGGACAGGGGGCCTCTAATGAAAAACTGTTTTTT.

This clonotype was observed many times. The CDR3 sequence is CASTNPSSAEAFF. As DNA, the CDR3 is TGCGCCAGCACCAACCCGAGTAGTGCTGAAGCTTTCTTT. The chain carries TRBV5-1 and TRBJ1-1; no firm D call. CDR1 and CDR2 (germline): SGHRS, YFSETQ. This CDR3 has 13 residues. Trimming pared 6 bases from V and 6 bases from J, leaving 15 bases between.

This sequence joins TRBV24-1 and TRBJ2-2; 7 bases map to TRBD1. The V segment lost 3 bases and the J segment 0 bases; nucleotides outside the gene matches: 3. This CDR3 has 16 residues. Germline V gene lookup returns CDR1 KGHDR and CDR2 SFDVKD. The chain's CDR3 is CATSDRQGSNTGELFF. CDR3 bases: TGTGCCACCAGTGATCGACAGGGCTCGAACACCGGGGAGCTGTTTTTT.

This clonotype has at least ten counts. J is TRBJ2-7 and V is TRBV5-1, with D perhaps assigned TRBD1 or TRBD2 (5 bases each). Deletions cut 4 bases from V and 0 bases from J, with 14 bases between. CDR1 is SGHRS, CDR2 YFSETQ, per germline. CDR3 length: 15 residues. The CDR3 bases are TGCGCCAGCAGCGTCCGGGACGGAGCCTCCTACGAGCAGTACTTC. Amino acid sequence: CASSVRDGASYEQYF. Supplemented by reference TRBV5-1 and TRBJ2-7, the full variable domain reads KAGVTQTPRYLIKTRGQQVTLSCSPISGHRSVSWYQQTPGQGLQFLFEYFSETQRNKGNFPGRFSGRQFSNSRSEMNVSTLELGDSALYLCASSVRDGASYEQYFGPGTRLTVT.

V gene TRBV11-1 combines with J gene TRBJ2-6, with TRBD2 matching over 11 bases. This CDR3 contains 20 residues. CDR1 is SGHAT and CDR2 is FQDESV in the germline V gene (reference sequence). Unmatched junction bases numbered 10, after V lost 3 bases and J lost 0 bases. DNA of the CDR3: TGTGCCAGCAGCTTCCTTTGGCGACTAGCGGGGAACTCTGGGGCCAACGTCCTGACTTTC. Protein: CASSFLWRLAGNSGANVLTF.

This clonotype was detected only a few times. V gene TRBV5-1 combines with J gene TRBJ2-7, with 12 bases fitting TRBD2. V lost 3 bases and J lost 7; bases outside the gene matches: 11. This CDR3 spans 16 amino acids. Per germline, CDR1 SGHRS and CDR2 YFSETQ. DNA for the CDR3: TGCGCCAGCAGCTCAACCGGGACTAGCGGGCTTCTTGAGCAGTACTTC. Protein product: CASSSTGTSGLLEQYF.

The chain links TRBV29-1 to TRBJ2-3, with 9 bases aligning to TRBD2. CDR3 size: 14 residues. CDR1 SQVTM and CDR2 ANQGSEA come from the germline V gene. V shed 6 bases, J shed 0 bases, and the junction held 4 bases outside the gene matches. CDR3 DNA sequence: TGCAGCGTCGCGAGCGGGAGGAGCACAGATACGCAGTATTTT. This translates into CSVASGRSTDTQYF.

The chain recombines TRBV4-3 with TRBJ2-7, with 8 nucleotides matching TRBD1. CDR1 is LGHNA and CDR2 is YSLEER in the germline V gene. Trimming cost V 2 bases and J 0 bases; bases outside gene matches: 3. This CDR3 is 15 amino acids long. The CDR3 protein is CASSQWTGSSYEQYF. The CDR3 DNA reads TGCGCCAGCAGCCAATGGACAGGGAGCTCCTACGAGCAGTACTTC.

This clonotype was seen a handful of times. The V gene is TRBV7-2, the J gene TRBJ2-7; 14 bases agree with TRBD2. The CDR3 is 16 amino acids. Germline values: CDR1 SGHTA, CDR2 FQGNSA. V was clipped by 5 bases and J by 4 bases; unmatched bases: 7. This CDR3 reads CASSPGTSGSSYEQYF. In nucleotides, the CDR3 is TGTGCCAGCAGCCCTGGGACTAGCGGGAGTTCGTACGAGCAGTACTTC. Variable domain in full (rest from reference TRBV7-2 and TRBJ2-7): GAGVSQSPSNKVTEKGKDVELRCDPISGHTALYWYRQSLGQGLEFLIYFQGNSAPDKSGLPSDRFSAERTGGSVSTLTIQRTQQEDSAVYLCASSPGTSGSSYEQYFGPGTRLTVT.

This clonotype showed up just a few times. The rearrangement joins TRBV9 to TRBJ2-1; TRBD2 agrees at 9 bases. Per germline, CDR1 SGDLS and CDR2 YYNGEE. This CDR3 is built from 15 residues. Losses at the gene ends were 1 base for V and 7 bases for J; bases not matched to a gene: 6. The DNA for the CDR3 is TGTGCCAGCAGCGTATTGGCGGGAGGGCCTAATGAGCAGTTCTTC. The encoded protein is CASSVLAGGPNEQFF.

This clonotype showed up just a few times. The rearrangement links TRBV10-3 to TRBJ2-7, with 8 bases lining up with TRBD1. The CDR3 sequence is 15 residues long. Germline CDR1 is ENHRY and CDR2 is SYGVKD. The trim removed 5 bases at V and 3 bases at J, leaving 9 bases unmatched. This CDR3 is CAISRTTGDFYEQYF. DNA of the CDR3: TGTGCCATCAGTAGAACGACAGGGGACTTCTACGAGCAGTACTTC.

This clonotype was seen more than once but under ten times. The V gene is TRBV19, the J gene TRBJ2-2; 12 bases map to TRBD2. From germline, CDR1 is LNHDA and CDR2 SQIVND (reference sequence). The CDR3 contains 18 residues. The ends lost 5 bases at V and 0 bases at J; junction bases unmatched: 7. The CDR3 bases are TGTGCCAGTAGTGCCGGACTAGCGGGGTTTGCGAACACCGGGGAGCTGTTTTTT. This encodes CASSAGLAGFANTGELFF.

This clonotype showed up just a few times. V usage is TRBV5-1 and J usage is TRBJ2-2, with unresolved D. The CDR3 totals 16 residues. Deletions cut 0 bases from V and 0 bases from J, with 9 bases between. CDR1 is SGHRS, CDR2 YFSETQ, per germline. The CDR3 sequence: CASSLASQPNTGELFF. As DNA, the CDR3 is TGCGCCAGCAGCTTGGCCTCCCAGCCGAACACCGGGGAGCTGTTTTTT.

This chain connects TRBV6-5 to TRBJ1-4; no clear D. Germline V CDR1 and CDR2: MNHEY, SVGAGI. The CDR3 runs 15 residues. Trimming shortened V by 0 bases and J by 7 bases, and 12 bases separated the two germline ends. Written as DNA, the CDR3 is TGTGCCAGCAGTTACTCGAGCAGCCAAGGTGAAAAACTGTTTTTT. Amino acid sequence: CASSYSSSQGEKLFF.

This clonotype was picked up many times. Relative to the germline gene, one junction end is altered; a read error may explain this. This chain links TRBV6-1 with TRBJ2-1, with D tentatively TRBD2 (5 bases). Per the germline V gene, CDR1 is MNHNS and CDR2 is SASEGT. This CDR3 spans 16 amino acids. CDR3 protein: CASRKPLAISYNELFF. CDR3 DNA: TGTGCCAGCAGAAAACCTTTAGCGATCTCCTACAATGAGCTGTTCTTC.

This clonotype showed up many times. The V call is TRBV7-9, the J call TRBJ2-7; no firm D call. Per the germline V gene, CDR1 is SEHNR and CDR2 is FQNEAQ (reference sequence). V was shortened by 1 base and J by 0 bases, with 7 bases between the two germline ends. The CDR3 is 14 residues long. CDR3 loop: CASSLEADSYEQYF. DNA of the CDR3: TGTGCCAGCAGCTTAGAGGCAGACTCCTACGAGCAGTACTTC.

This clonotype was detected ten times or more. The DNA of the CDR3 is TGTGCCCCTACCCCGGTAGGGACAGGGGATTCACCCCTCCACTTT. Protein sequence: CAPTPVGTGDSPLHF. V is TRBV24-1 and J is TRBJ1-6, with TRBD1 matching 10 bases. The CDR3 spans 15 residues. V was clipped by 12 bases and J by 8 bases; unmatched bases: 12. CDR1 and CDR2 from the germline V gene are KGHDR and SFDVKD.

The V and J genes are TRBV6-2 or TRBV6-3 and TRBJ2-1; 7 bases agree with TRBD1. J was trimmed by 4 bases and V by 6 bases; bases with no gene match: 15. The germline gives CDR1 MNHEY, CDR2 SVGEGT. The CDR3 is 17 amino acids. The CDR3 loop reads CASSHVLGDSFYNEQFF. CDR3 bases: TGTGCCAGCAGCCACGTCCTAGGGGACAGTTTTTACAATGAGCAGTTCTTC.

The sample holds a few counts of this clonotype. The gene calls are TRBV5-4 and TRBJ1-4; D possibly corresponds to TRBD1 (5 bases). The V end was cut by 0 bases, the J end by 7 bases, with 13 bases between. Per germline, CDR1 SGHNT and CDR2 YYREEE (reference sequence). The CDR3 is 15 residues long. Here the CDR3 reads CASSLDGGLSEKLFF. CDR3 DNA: TGTGCCAGCAGCTTGGATGGGGGTTTGAGTGAAAAACTGTTTTTT.